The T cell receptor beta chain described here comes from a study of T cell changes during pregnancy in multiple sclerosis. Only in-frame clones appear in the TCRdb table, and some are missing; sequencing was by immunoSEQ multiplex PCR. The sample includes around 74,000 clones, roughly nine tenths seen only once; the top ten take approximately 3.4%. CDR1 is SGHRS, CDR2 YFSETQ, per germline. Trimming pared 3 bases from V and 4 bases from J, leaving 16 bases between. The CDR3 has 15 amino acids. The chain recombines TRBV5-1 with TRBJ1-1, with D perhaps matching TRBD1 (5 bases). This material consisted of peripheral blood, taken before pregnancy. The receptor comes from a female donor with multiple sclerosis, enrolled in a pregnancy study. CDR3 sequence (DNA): TGCGCCAGCAGCTGGGAGGGGCATTCGAGCACTGAAGCTTTCTTT. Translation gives CASSWEGHSSTEAFF.